Following are 23 T cell receptor beta chains from one sample sequenced in a study of blood T cell repertoires in COVID-19 (dated by TCRdb to the early 2020s). The method was the immunoSEQ multiplex PCR assay. TCRdb mirrors the immuneACCESS table, restricted to in-frame sequences. Some clones are absent from its copies; in checked studies, under half trace to an unresolved V gene, and the reason for the others is unknown. For this sample the table gives over 100,000 clones, of which under 90% were detected only once. Of the sample, approximately 7% is held by the ten largest clones. The sample comprised peripheral blood. Receptors were obtained from a woman aged 50 to 65 with acute or convalescent COVID-19.

The chain joins TRBV2 to TRBJ1-1, with 8 bases that match TRBD1. Germline lookup yields CDR1 SNHLY and CDR2 FYNNEI. V was pared by 6 bases and J by 0 bases, with 3 bases of the junction left unmatched. The CDR3 extends over 14 amino acids. The chain's CDR3 is CASRYRGLNTEAFF. For the CDR3, the DNA is TGTGCCAGCAGATACAGGGGGTTGAACACTGAAGCTTTCTTT.

The gene calls are TRBV25-1 and TRBJ2-3, with D possibly TRBD1 on 6 matching bases. The V gene lost 4 bases and the J gene lost 0 bases, with 14 bases spanning the gap. The V gene's germline CDR1 is MGHDK and CDR2 SYGVNS. This CDR3 region has 16 residues. CDR3 bases: TGTGCCAGCAGTGCGAGAACAGGGCTGAGCACAGATACGCAGTATTTT. Translation gives CASSARTGLSTDTQYF.

The chain combines TRBV19 with TRBJ1-1; tentatively, D is TRBD1 (5 bases). The CDR3 totals 13 residues. The germline CDR1 and CDR2 sequences are LNHDA and SQIVND (reference sequence). V lost 8 bases to trimming and J lost 4 bases, with 14 bases between them. The CDR3 protein is CASLKTASTEAFF. Written as DNA, the CDR3 is TGTGCCAGTCTTAAGACAGCGAGCACTGAAGCTTTCTTT.

The V and J genes are TRBV11-3 and TRBJ1-6; 10 nucleotides match TRBD1. After removal of 5 bases from V and 6 bases from J, the junction contained 13 bases not matched to a gene. The CDR3 is 18 residues long. CDR1 is SGHNT, CDR2 YENEEA, per germline. The CDR3 bases are TGTGCCAGCAGCGAGACAGGGGGCTATTCTCCTTTTAATTCACCCCTCCACTTT. Amino acid sequence: CASSETGGYSPFNSPLHF.

The chain carries TRBV7-9 and TRBJ1-1; 8 bases match TRBD1. Germline V gene data show CDR1 as SEHNR and CDR2 as FQNEAQ (reference sequence). V lost 3 bases to trimming and J lost 1 base; unmatched junction nucleotides: 1. The CDR3 length is 14 residues. The CDR3, as DNA: TGTGCCAGCAGCTTGGGACAGGAGAACACTGAAGCTTTCTTT. Translation: CASSLGQENTEAFF. The full variable domain, completed using reference TRBV7-9 and TRBJ1-1, is DTGVSQNPRHKITKRGQNVTFRCDPISEHNRLYWYRQTLGQGPEFLTYFQNEAQLEKSRLLSDRFSAERPKGSFSTLEIQRTEQGDSAMYLCASSLGQENTEAFFGQGTRLTVV.

This clone came up a few times. V and J are TRBV7-9 and TRBJ1-1, with unresolved D. The V and J ends lost 1 base and 4 bases respectively, with 10 bases between them. The length of the CDR3 is 14 residues. Germline lookup yields CDR1 SEHNR and CDR2 FQNEAQ (reference sequence). The CDR3 coding sequence is TGTGCCAGCAGCTTAGATGGGAGGAGCACTGAAGCTTTCTTT. Residues: CASSLDGRSTEAFF.

J is TRBJ2-3 and V is TRBV5-1; 11 bases map to TRBD1. Germline lookup yields CDR1 SGHRS and CDR2 YFSETQ. The length of the CDR3 is 17 residues. Germline trimming cut 4 bases from V and 3 bases from J; bases unmatched to any gene: 10. The CDR3 sequence: CASSPRTGGSLTDTQYF. CDR3 bases: TGCGCCAGCAGCCCCCGGACAGGGGGCTCTTTAACAGATACGCAGTATTTT. The full variable domain, with the rest looked up from reference TRBV5-1 and TRBJ2-3, is KAGVTQTPRYLIKTRGQQVTLSCSPISGHRSVSWYQQTPGQGLQFLFEYFSETQRNKGNFPGRFSGRQFSNSRSEMNVSTLELGDSALYLCASSPRTGGSLTDTQYFGPGTRLTVL.

V and J are TRBV10-3 and TRBJ2-3; D unclear. Germline V CDR1 and CDR2: ENHRY, SYGVKD. The CDR3 is 17 residues long. The germline V and J ends were trimmed by 2 bases and 0 bases, with 15 bases remaining between them. The CDR3 DNA is TGTGCCATCAGTGAGAGTCTTCGAGGATCTAGCACAGATACGCAGTATTTT. It yields the protein CAISESLRGSSTDTQYF.

The V gene is TRBV20-1, the J gene TRBJ1-2; D is ambiguous. There are 10 residues in the CDR3. The V and J ends lost 5 bases and 8 bases respectively, with 9 bases between them. Germline CDR1 DFQATT, CDR2 SNEGSKA (reference sequence). DNA of the CDR3: TGCAGTGCTCACTACGGGGGCTACACCTTC. Its protein product is CSAHYGGYTF.

The chain carries TRBV9 and TRBJ1-1; TRBD1 agrees at 8 bases. V lost 3 bases, J lost 0 bases, and 7 bases stayed unmatched. Germline assignment: CDR1 SGDLS and CDR2 YYNGEE. The CDR3 extends over 16 amino acids. The CDR3 reads CASSGTGLLVNTEAFF. The CDR3, as DNA: TGTGCCAGCAGCGGGACAGGGCTGCTTGTGAACACTGAAGCTTTCTTT. Supplemented by reference TRBV9 and TRBJ1-1, the full variable domain reads DSGVTQTPKHLITATGQRVTLRCSPRSGDLSVYWYQQSLDQGLQFLIQYYNGEERAKGNILERFSAQQFPDLHSELNLSSLELGDSALYFCASSGTGLLVNTEAFFGQGTRLTVV.

The count of this clone is one. This rearrangement joins TRBV5-4 to TRBJ1-1; D not certain. V lost 0 bases and J lost 1, with 7 bases in between. The CDR3 is 14 amino acids. The germline V gene has CDR1 SGHNT and CDR2 YYREEE (reference sequence). The CDR3 reads CASSLELANTEAFF. In DNA, the CDR3 is TGTGCCAGCAGCTTGGAGTTGGCGAACACTGAAGCTTTCTTT.

V is TRBV18 and J is TRBJ1-1, with TRBD1 matching 8 bases. CDR1 is KGHSH, CDR2 LQKENI, per germline. J gave up 3 bases and V 1 base, and 4 bases lay outside the gene matches. The CDR3 length is 15 residues. CDR3 in amino acids: CASSPLRGLDTEAFF. DNA of the CDR3: TGTGCCAGCTCACCACTCAGGGGGCTTGACACTGAAGCTTTCTTT.

This clone was detected only a few times. The V and J genes are TRBV3-1 (or the pseudogene TRBV3-2) and TRBJ1-4; D perhaps matches TRBD1 (5 bases). Germline CDR1 LGHDT, CDR2 YNNKEL (reference sequence). V was cut by 4 bases and J by 5 bases, with 14 bases left in between. The CDR3 contains 15 residues. This CDR3 reads CASSPRDYTNEKLFF. The CDR3 DNA reads as TGTGCCAGCAGCCCACGGGACTACACGAATGAAAAACTGTTTTTT.

The count of this clone is one. The V call is TRBV24-1, the J call TRBJ1-2; perhaps TRBD1 as D (5 bases). Germline V gene lookup returns CDR1 KGHDR and CDR2 SFDVKD. V was pared by 4 bases and J by 6 bases, with 14 bases between. The CDR3 has 14 amino acids. The CDR3 sequence is CATSDPDQGHGYTF. The CDR3 DNA reads as TGTGCCACCAGTGACCCGGACCAGGGCCATGGCTACACCTTC.

The CDR3 nucleotides are TGTGCCAGCAGCTTCGAGGCCGGGCCCCAGCATTTT. Translated: CASSFEAGPQHF. This chain links TRBV7-9 with TRBJ1-5; D gene unclear. The germline V and J ends were trimmed by 3 bases and 9 bases, with 9 bases remaining between them. Germline assignment: CDR1 SEHNR and CDR2 FQNEAQ (reference sequence). This CDR3 contains 12 residues.

The chain uses TRBV28 and TRBJ1-6; D call uncertain. The ends were cut back, 6 bases at V and 6 bases at J, with 9 bases in the middle. This CDR3 has 13 amino acids. Per the germline V gene, CDR1 is MDHEN and CDR2 is SYDVKM. Here the CDR3 DNA reads TGTGCCAGCAGCGCCGGGAGTAATTCACCCCTCCACTTT. As protein: CASSAGSNSPLHF.

CDR3 nucleotide sequence: TGTGCCAGTCGTCTAGGGGCAGGCCCTGGGAATGAGCAGTTCTTC. Protein: CASRLGAGPGNEQFF. V gene TRBV7-3 combines with J gene TRBJ2-1; a possible D gene is TRBD1 (5 bases). The CDR3 loop spans 15 amino acids. V lost 9 bases, J lost 7 bases, and 22 bases lay in between. CDR1 and CDR2 (germline): SGHTA, FQGTGA.

This rearrangement joins TRBV10-3 to TRBJ1-1; D is possibly TRBD1 (5 bases). Trimming left V 11 bases short and J 2 bases short, with 12 bases between. Germline values: CDR1 ENHRY, CDR2 SYGVKD. The CDR3 length is 12 residues. Here the CDR3 reads CAAGRTNTEAFF. CDR3 nucleotide sequence: TGTGCCGCCGGACGGACAAACACTGAAGCTTTCTTT.

The V call is TRBV9, the J call TRBJ2-7; 7 nucleotides align to TRBD1. The junction had 6 bases not matched to a gene; V was cut back by 3 bases and J by 3 bases. Germline lookup yields CDR1 SGDLS and CDR2 YYNGEE. The CDR3 is made up of 14 amino acids. The CDR3 protein is CASSAFAGGYEQYF. CDR3 DNA: TGTGCCAGCAGCGCCTTCGCAGGGGGCTACGAGCAGTACTTC.

The CDR3, as DNA: TGTGCCAGCAGCGTAGGGGGCCTACAGGGTTACTATGGCTACACCTTC. Amino acids: CASSVGGLQGYYGYTF. V gene TRBV9 combines with J gene TRBJ1-2; TRBD1 is a possible D gene (6 bases). The CDR3 is 16 residues long. The germline gives CDR1 SGDLS, CDR2 YYNGEE. The V end was cut by 0 bases, the J end by 3 bases, with 15 bases between.

The chain carries TRBV3-1 (or the pseudogene TRBV3-2) and TRBJ2-5, with TRBD1 as a possible D gene (5 bases). V shed 4 bases and J shed 9 bases, with 12 bases lying between them. From germline, CDR1 is LGHDT and CDR2 YNNKEL (reference sequence). The CDR3 has 12 amino acids. The CDR3 here is CASSLTGAPQYF. Here the CDR3 DNA reads TGTGCCAGCAGCCTTACTGGGGCGCCCCAGTACTTC.

The chain is built from TRBV11-2 and TRBJ1-5, with unresolved D. The CDR3 covers 13 residues. Trimming removed 3 bases from V and 6 bases from J, with 9 bases in between. CDR1 is SGHAT and CDR2 is FQNNGV in the germline V gene. CDR3 protein: CASSLSTGQPQHF. For the CDR3, the DNA is TGTGCCAGCAGCTTGTCCACGGGTCAGCCCCAGCATTTT. Looking up the rest from reference TRBV11-2 and TRBJ1-5 gives the full variable domain: EAGVAQSPRYKIIEKRQSVAFWCNPISGHATLYWYQQILGQGPKLLIQFQNNGVVDDSQLPKDRFSAERLKGVDSTLKIQPAKLEDSAVYLCASSLSTGQPQHFGDGTRLSIL.

This clone was counted between two and nine times. The chain is built from TRBV11-2 and TRBJ1-6, with 11 bases identical to TRBD1. The germline V gene has CDR1 SGHAT and CDR2 FQNNGV. Germline trimming cut 4 bases from V and 10 bases from J; bases unmatched to any gene: 9. The CDR3 contains 16 residues. CDR3 DNA sequence: TGTGCCAGCAGCTCTTACGCGGGGACAGGGGGGTCACCCCTCCACTTT. Translated: CASSSYAGTGGSPLHF.